The clone carrying this T cell receptor (beta chain) was counted ten times or more. Ophthalmopathy patients had moderate-to-severe active disease, CAS ≥3, NOSPECS ≥4, and disease duration under 3 months. This sample is part of a study of T cells in Graves' hyperthyroidism and ophthalmopathy. The CDR3 has 14 amino acids. CDR1 and CDR2 (germline): SGHRS, YFSETQ. V was shortened by 0 bases and J by 6 bases, with 11 bases between the two germline ends. What was amplified from RNA transcripts were TCR beta CDR3 regions. An initial round of RT-PCR targeting the TCR CDR3 relied on the HTBI primer set. TCRdb re-called the multiplex PCR reads with MiXCR, one entry per CDR3 protein. The repertoire holds 560,000 or so distinct CDR3 sequences, with 15% to 20% as singletons.

This rearrangement joins TRBV5-1 to TRBJ2-3; D possibly corresponds to TRBD2 (5 bases). The sample was blood. The clonotype was recovered from a man aged 35 to 55 with Graves' ophthalmopathy. The CDR3 DNA reads TGCGCCAGCAGCTTGGCGGGGTTGACGGATACGCAGTATTTT. Translation gives CASSLAGLTDTQYF.